The entry below gives a single T cell receptor beta chain sequence along with its context. Its target is unknown. The treatment is: roughly 10-day PBMC culture with coronavirus spike peptide pools or control peptides (ViraFEST assay). Cell culture was performed with around 2 million PBMCs per well in the presence of about 9.1 IU/ml IL-2 and 10 ug/ml peptide pools. CDR1 is LNHDA, CDR2 SQIVND, per germline (reference sequence). This CDR3 is 16 amino acids long. The ends lost 6 bases at V and 3 bases at J; junction bases unmatched: 8. This entry belongs to a study of vaccination and CD4 T cells after COVID-19. Background on the study: Nasal swab PCR detected SARS-CoV-2 in convalescent patients; eight to ten had mild disease, one severe.

The assay that was used to sequence DNA from cultured CD4+ T cells was the Oncomine TCR Beta short-read assay. TCRdb analysed the PCR reads with MiXCR anew, one entry per CDR3 protein. The sample has over 15,000 distinct CDR3 sequences; 25% to 40% are singletons. General study findings and limits: Spike mono-reactive status applied to 304 of 307 vaccine-specific clones in convalescent patients.

Sequencing was done on a sample of cultured CD4+ T cells from blood. This clonotype was sampled from a human donor with COVID-19. The J gene is TRBJ2-6, the V gene TRBV19, with TRBD1 identical over 7 bases. The CDR3 protein is CASRPRGGNGANVLTF. CDR3 coding DNA: TGTGCCAGTAGACCGAGAGGGGGCAATGGGGCCAACGTCCTGACTTTC.